The 7 T cell receptor beta chains below were found in one sample sequenced in a study of cytomegalovirus exposure and HLA in healthy donors (dated by TCRdb to the late 2010s). Library preparation was by the immunoSEQ multiplex PCR assay. For the multiplex PCR, a mixture combining 60 forward primers for TCR Vbeta segments and 13 reverse primers for TCR Jbeta segments was used. Not all clones reach the TCRdb copy of this immuneACCESS table, which keeps in-frame sequences only. Checked studies attribute under half of the gap to unresolved V genes and leave the rest unexplained. The sample table holds approximately 120,000 clones, of which 73% were seen once. Together, the top ten hold more than 4.5% of the sample. Sequences were obtained from PBMCs. The receptors come from a man in his fifties or sixties in good health and CMV-seropositive.

In this sample, this clone turned up a few times. This chain joins TRBV9 and TRBJ1-1, with D maybe TRBD1 (6 bases). V lost 3 bases, J lost 6 bases, and 12 bases lay in between. This CDR3 has 13 residues. Germline lookup yields CDR1 SGDLS and CDR2 YYNGEE. CDR3 DNA: TGTGCCAGCAGCGCGCACAGGGAACCTGAAGCTTTCTTT. Translation: CASSAHREPEAFF. Based on the CDR3 plus reference TRBV9 and TRBJ1-1, the full variable domain is DSGVTQTPKHLITATGQRVTLRCSPRSGDLSVYWYQQSLDQGLQFLIQYYNGEERAKGNILERFSAQQFPDLHSELNLSSLELGDSALYFCASSAHREPEAFFGQGTRLTVV.

This sequence joins TRBV9 and TRBJ2-2; D perhaps matches TRBD1 (5 bases). CDR1 is SGDLS and CDR2 is YYNGEE in the germline V gene. This CDR3 contains 16 residues. V lost 2 bases, J lost 2 bases, and 13 bases lay in between. This CDR3 reads CASSVDGAVNTGELFF. CDR3 in DNA: TGTGCCAGCAGCGTGGATGGGGCGGTAAACACCGGGGAGCTGTTTTTT.

V gene TRBV28 combines with J gene TRBJ1-1, with unresolved D. Trimming removed 3 bases from V and 0 bases from J, with 11 bases in between. This CDR3 has 15 residues. Per the germline V gene, CDR1 is MDHEN and CDR2 is SYDVKM. CDR3 nucleotide sequence: TGTGCCAGCAGTTTCCCCCAAGCGATGAACACTGAAGCTTTCTTT. It encodes CASSFPQAMNTEAFF.

This chain connects TRBV19 to TRBJ1-5, with TRBD1 matching over 9 bases. CDR3 length: 17 amino acids. Trimming cost V 2 bases and J 3 bases; bases outside gene matches: 8. The germline gives CDR1 LNHDA, CDR2 SQIVND (reference sequence). CDR3 sequence reads: CASSIWATGGYNQPQHF. The CDR3 nucleotides read TGTGCCAGTAGTATATGGGCGACAGGGGGTTACAATCAGCCCCAGCATTTT.

In regard to this clone: One end of the junction fails to match germline, which may point to a read error. The rearrangement joins TRBV7-7 to TRBJ2-5, with D tentatively TRBD1 (5 bases). This CDR3 spans 16 amino acids. Germline lookup yields CDR1 SSHAT and CDR2 FNYEAQ (reference sequence). The DNA for the CDR3 is TGTGCTAGCAGCTTAGGAATTGGGGCAGCCAAAGAGACCCAGTACTTC. Amino acids: CASSLGIGAAKETQYF.

This chain uses TRBV2 with TRBJ2-3; D is undetermined. The CDR3 has 12 amino acids. Per germline, CDR1 SNHLY and CDR2 FYNNEI. V was shortened by 7 bases and J by 3 bases, with 8 bases between the two germline ends. The CDR3 region has the DNA TGTGCCAGCAATAGAGCTACAGATACGCAGTATTTT. Translated, it gives CASNRATDTQYF.

J is TRBJ1-1 and V is TRBV6-1; a weak D match, TRBD1 (5 bases). Germline values: CDR1 MNHNS, CDR2 SASEGT. The CDR3 runs to 15 residues. V was cut by 4 bases and J by 1 base, with 13 bases left in between. This chain's CDR3 is CASSVYLTENTEAFF. CDR3 bases: TGTGCCAGCAGTGTTTACCTGACAGAGAACACTGAAGCTTTCTTT.